A selection of T cell receptor beta chains follows, all from one sample in a study of technical replicates of blood from several donors. TCRdb's copy holds only in-frame clones and misses some; the assay was immunoSEQ multiplex PCR. The sample consists of tens of thousands of clones, 85% to 95% of them appearing once. Material for sequencing was T cells isolated from PBMCs. The source of these receptors is a human donor in good health. The CDR3 runs from the conserved cysteine through the conserved F or W. The order of the fields is J gene, D gene, V gene, clone size, CDR3 DNA, CDR3 protein. The D gene is left open where the match is weak. Expanded clones are given a class, and other clones once, few, many or no size at all.

j_call: TRBJ2-1
d_call: TRBD2
v_call: TRBV4-2
clone_size: .
cdr3_nt: TGTGCCAGCAGCCAAGCCCCTGGACTAGCGGGAGACAATGAGCAGTTCTTC
cdr3_aa: CASSQAPGLAGDNEQFF

j_call: TRBJ2-1
d_call: .
v_call: TRBV7-9
clone_size: .
cdr3_nt: TGTGCCAGCATTACTAGCCCAAGGTGGGGCGAGCAGTTCTTC
cdr3_aa: CASITSPRWGEQFF

j_call: TRBJ1-2
d_call: TRBD1
v_call: TRBV27
clone_size: .
cdr3_nt: TGTGCCAGCTATCCCCTCGGACAGGGGATTTATGGCTACACCTTC
cdr3_aa: CASYPLGQGIYGYTF

j_call: TRBJ2-7
d_call: TRBD2
v_call: TRBV27
clone_size: once
cdr3_nt: TGTGCCAGCAGTTTATGGACTAGCGGGAGGGCCTACGAGCAGTACTTC
cdr3_aa: CASSLWTSGRAYEQYF

j_call: TRBJ2-7
d_call: TRBD2
v_call: TRBV13
clone_size: .
cdr3_nt: TGTGCCAGCAGCTTAGCCAGCGGGAGGGACGAGCAGTACTTC
cdr3_aa: CASSLASGRDEQYF

j_call: TRBJ2-6
d_call: .
v_call: TRBV19
clone_size: .
cdr3_nt: TGTGCCAGTAGTAAAGCGAACTCTGGGGCCAACGTCCTGACTTTC
cdr3_aa: CASSKANSGANVLTF

j_call: TRBJ1-2
d_call: .
v_call: TRBV21-1
clone_size: .
cdr3_nt: TGTGCCAGCAGCTCAGACGCCGGGACTGAGTATGGCTACACCTTC
cdr3_aa: CASSSDAGTEYGYTF

j_call: TRBJ2-7
d_call: .
v_call: TRBV4-2
clone_size: .
cdr3_nt: TGTGCCAGCAGCCAAGATGGGGGCAGGGGCAACGAGCAGTACTTC
cdr3_aa: CASSQDGGRGNEQYF

j_call: TRBJ2-1
d_call: .
v_call: TRBV19
clone_size: .
cdr3_nt: TGTGCCAGTAGTACACCTCTTCTACTCCCAAGCTACAATGAGCAGTTCTTC
cdr3_aa: CASSTPLLLPSYNEQFF

j_call: TRBJ1-2
d_call: .
v_call: TRBV5-1
clone_size: .
cdr3_nt: TGCGCCAGCAGCTTGGGGGACTTATCAATTGGCTACACCTTC
cdr3_aa: CASSLGDLSIGYTF

j_call: TRBJ2-3
d_call: .
v_call: TRBV27
clone_size: .
cdr3_nt: TGTGCCAGCAGTCTAACACGGGACACAGATACGCAGTATTTT
cdr3_aa: CASSLTRDTDTQYF

j_call: TRBJ2-4
d_call: TRBD2
v_call: TRBV4-3
clone_size: .
cdr3_nt: TGCGCCAGCAGCCAAGACTCCCCAGCGGGGGGAAACATTCAGTACTTC
cdr3_aa: CASSQDSPAGGNIQYF

j_call: TRBJ2-7
d_call: TRBD1
v_call: TRBV6-5
clone_size: .
cdr3_nt: TGTGCCACAGGACAGGAAGCTCCTCACGAGCAGTACTTC
cdr3_aa: CATGQEAPHEQYF

j_call: TRBJ2-7
d_call: TRBD2
v_call: TRBV19
clone_size: .
cdr3_nt: TGTGCCAGTAGTACAGGGACTAGCGGGATCTACGAGCAGTACTTC
cdr3_aa: CASSTGTSGIYEQYF

j_call: TRBJ2-7
d_call: TRBD1
v_call: TRBV2
clone_size: once
cdr3_nt: TGTGCCAGCAGTGAAGGGGACAGGGGGCTAATTTTGGACTACGAGCAGTACTTC
cdr3_aa: CASSEGDRGLILDYEQYF

j_call: TRBJ1-5
d_call: TRBD1
v_call: TRBV19
clone_size: once
cdr3_nt: TGTGCCAGTCATCCGGGACAGCCCAATCAGCCCCAGCATTTT
cdr3_aa: CASHPGQPNQPQHF

j_call: TRBJ2-1
d_call: TRBD2
v_call: TRBV28
clone_size: once
cdr3_nt: TGTGCCAGCAGCCTAGTCCTCGGGAGGGCCGGGATGGATGAGCAGTTCTTC
cdr3_aa: CASSLVLGRAGMDEQFF

j_call: TRBJ1-1
d_call: .
v_call: TRBV5-1
clone_size: .
cdr3_nt: TGCGCCAGCAGCATATACAGGGATGGCCTGAACACTGAAGCTTTCTTT
cdr3_aa: CASSIYRDGLNTEAFF

j_call: TRBJ2-5
d_call: .
v_call: TRBV4-3
clone_size: .
cdr3_nt: TGCGCCAGCAGCCGCGCGGAGGAAGAGACCCAGTACTTC
cdr3_aa: CASSRAEEETQYF

j_call: TRBJ1-4
d_call: .
v_call: TRBV11-3
clone_size: .
cdr3_nt: TGTGCCAGCAGCTTAGTGATGGCTTCTAATGAAAAACTGTTTTTT
cdr3_aa: CASSLVMASNEKLFF

j_call: TRBJ2-1
d_call: TRBD1
v_call: TRBV6-1
clone_size: .
cdr3_nt: TGTGCCAGCAGTGGGGACAGGGCATCGGATAATGAGCAGTTCTTC
cdr3_aa: CASSGDRASDNEQFF

j_call: TRBJ1-5
d_call: .
v_call: TRBV12-5
clone_size: .
cdr3_nt: TGTGCTAGTGGTTTCGGCAATCAGCCCCAGCATTTT
cdr3_aa: CASGFGNQPQHF

j_call: TRBJ2-1
d_call: TRBD2
v_call: TRBV6-1
clone_size: once
cdr3_nt: TGTGCCAGCAGTGCCTCTGGCGGGAGGGCCTTTCATGAGCAGTTCTTC
cdr3_aa: CASSASGGRAFHEQFF

j_call: TRBJ2-1
d_call: TRBD2
v_call: TRBV27
clone_size: .
cdr3_nt: TGTGCCAGCAGTTTCTCTAGCGGGGAGATCTACAATGAGCAGTTCTTC
cdr3_aa: CASSFSSGEIYNEQFF

j_call: TRBJ2-7
d_call: .
v_call: TRBV6-1
clone_size: .
cdr3_nt: TGTGCCAGCAAGCCCAGGTTACTGGATTACGAGCAGTACTTC
cdr3_aa: CASKPRLLDYEQYF

j_call: TRBJ2-1
d_call: .
v_call: TRBV5-4
clone_size: once
cdr3_nt: TGTGCCAGCAGCTTAACTGACGGGAGAGGAAATGAGCAGTTCTTC
cdr3_aa: CASSLTDGRGNEQFF

j_call: TRBJ2-1
d_call: TRBD2
v_call: TRBV6-5
clone_size: .
cdr3_nt: TGTGCCAGCAGTTTACTAGCGGGAGGTGAGCAGTTCTTC
cdr3_aa: CASSLLAGGEQFF

j_call: TRBJ2-2
d_call: .
v_call: TRBV19
clone_size: once
cdr3_nt: TGTGCCAGTAGTAAGACAGGGAGGACCGGGGAGCTGTTTTTT
cdr3_aa: CASSKTGRTGELFF

j_call: TRBJ2-3
d_call: .
v_call: TRBV28
clone_size: .
cdr3_nt: TGTGCCAGCATAGAGGCGGGTACTCATCTAGTCGCGCAGTATTTT
cdr3_aa: CASIEAGTHLVAQYF

j_call: TRBJ2-7
d_call: TRBD2
v_call: TRBV25-1
clone_size: .
cdr3_nt: TGTGCCAGCAGTGAACCGACCGGGACTATCTCTACCGTGCAGTACTTC
cdr3_aa: CASSEPTGTISTVQYF

j_call: TRBJ2-7
d_call: .
v_call: TRBV19
clone_size: .
cdr3_nt: TGTGCCAGTAGTCAGGTGGGCAGTTCTCTCTACGAGCAGTACTTC
cdr3_aa: CASSQVGSSLYEQYF

j_call: TRBJ1-4
d_call: .
v_call: TRBV7-6
clone_size: .
cdr3_nt: TGTGCCAGCAGCCCGCAGGGAGGAACTAATGAAAAACTGTTTTTT
cdr3_aa: CASSPQGGTNEKLFF

j_call: TRBJ1-1
d_call: .
v_call: TRBV2
clone_size: once
cdr3_nt: TGTGCCAGCAGTGAAGGGTTAGCTGGCGCTGAAGCTTTCTTT
cdr3_aa: CASSEGLAGAEAFF

j_call: TRBJ2-1
d_call: .
v_call: TRBV6-4
clone_size: .
cdr3_nt: TGTGCCAGCAGTGACATATTGAGCTCCTACAATGAGCAGTTCTTC
cdr3_aa: CASSDILSSYNEQFF

j_call: TRBJ1-2
d_call: .
v_call: TRBV7-9
clone_size: .
cdr3_nt: TGTGCCAGCAGCCAAACAACAGGGAATCGTGGCTACACCTTC
cdr3_aa: CASSQTTGNRGYTF

j_call: TRBJ2-2
d_call: .
v_call: TRBV20-1
clone_size: medium-sized
cdr3_nt: TGCAGTGCCACTAACACCGGGGAGCTGTTTTTT
cdr3_aa: CSATNTGELFF

j_call: TRBJ1-5
d_call: .
v_call: TRBV6-5
clone_size: few
cdr3_nt: TGTGCCAGCACCCCGGCCAGGGACAATCAGCCCCAGCATTTT
cdr3_aa: CASTPARDNQPQHF

j_call: TRBJ2-1
d_call: TRBD2
v_call: TRBV7-2
clone_size: .
cdr3_nt: TGTGCCAGCAGCTTGCGGGAGGGGCACAATGAGCAGTTCTTC
cdr3_aa: CASSLREGHNEQFF

j_call: TRBJ2-7
d_call: .
v_call: TRBV29-1
clone_size: .
cdr3_nt: TGCAGCGTTGAGAGTAATCCCTACGAGCAGTACTTC
cdr3_aa: CSVESNPYEQYF

j_call: TRBJ1-3
d_call: .
v_call: TRBV10-3
clone_size: .
cdr3_nt: TGTGCCATCAGTGAGTCAACCGACTCAGGAAACACCATATATTTT
cdr3_aa: CAISESTDSGNTIYF

j_call: TRBJ2-1
d_call: .
v_call: TRBV1
clone_size: .
cdr3_nt: TGCACCAGCAGCCAAGCGGGTGAGCAGTTCTTC
cdr3_aa: CTSSQAGEQFF

j_call: TRBJ2-1
d_call: .
v_call: TRBV6-5
clone_size: .
cdr3_nt: TGTGCCAGCAGTCTAAACTCCTACAATGAGCAGTTCTTC
cdr3_aa: CASSLNSYNEQFF